This TCR beta chain was sequenced in a study of blood T cell repertoires in COVID-19. Looking at the study overall: Acute and convalescent COVID-19 samples came from the United States, Italy and Spain. T cells, B-cell-depleted T cells, or PBMCs supplied cDNA or gDNA.

Per germline, CDR1 GTSNPN and CDR2 SVGIG (reference sequence). CDR3 length: 13 residues. Trimming left V 1 base short and J 2 bases short, with 8 bases between. This clone was observed a handful of times. Authors' methods: Reference gene primers were amplified, and this amplification served to estimate nucleated cell counts. Repertoires were generated with immunoSEQ multiplex PCR, while TCRdb's copy carries only in-frame clones and drops some. The DNA gave D and trimming, while V, J and clone size come from that table. The sample has 150,000 to 200,000 clones, roughly nine tenths seen once. The TCR was taken from a man in his 60s with acute or convalescent COVID-19. The specimen sequenced was peripheral blood. The V call is TRBV30, the J call TRBJ1-2; no reliable D call. The CDR3 DNA reads TGTGCCTGGAGTGGAGGGTCCAACTATGGCTACACCTTC. Its protein is CAWSGGSNYGYTF.